This T cell receptor (beta chain) originates from a study of regulatory T cells in long-lasting Graves disease. Points on this clonotype: Its antigen is unidentified.

Specified time point: persistent/refractory GD, antithyroid drugs over 5 years with positive TRAb. Generation of the TCR library employed RNA extracted from PBMCs. The patients included were those that came from an endocrinology department in Xi'an, China. Researchers made TCR beta libraries by using iRepertoire HTBI primers and running Arm-PCR on CDR3 regions. TCRdb re-called the multiplex PCR reads through MiXCR, storing one row per CDR3 protein. The table includes some 440,000 distinct CDR3 sequences, less than 25% detected once. Study results and limitations: Having few samples may have compromised the accuracy. There was favoring of TRBV28, TRBJ1-2 and TRBJ2-5 in persistent disease. Among persistent patients, a larger number of public clonotypes were shared (2,741) than among newly diagnosed patients (about 970).

Germline lookup yields CDR1 MNHEY and CDR2 SMNVEV (reference sequence). Trimming cost V 2 bases and J 7 bases, with 15 bases left between them. The CDR3 runs 14 residues. The sequenced sample was peripheral blood mononuclear cells (PBMCs), obtained when the disease was refractory, from a patient treated with antithyroid drugs. The TCR sequence derives from a female donor with Graves disease. The V and J genes are TRBV27 and TRBJ2-7; possible D gene TRBD1, 7 bases. In DNA form, the CDR3 reads TGTGCCAGCAGTTTAGGAGGGGGCCCGGGGGAGCAGTACTTC. Its protein is CASSLGGGPGEQYF.